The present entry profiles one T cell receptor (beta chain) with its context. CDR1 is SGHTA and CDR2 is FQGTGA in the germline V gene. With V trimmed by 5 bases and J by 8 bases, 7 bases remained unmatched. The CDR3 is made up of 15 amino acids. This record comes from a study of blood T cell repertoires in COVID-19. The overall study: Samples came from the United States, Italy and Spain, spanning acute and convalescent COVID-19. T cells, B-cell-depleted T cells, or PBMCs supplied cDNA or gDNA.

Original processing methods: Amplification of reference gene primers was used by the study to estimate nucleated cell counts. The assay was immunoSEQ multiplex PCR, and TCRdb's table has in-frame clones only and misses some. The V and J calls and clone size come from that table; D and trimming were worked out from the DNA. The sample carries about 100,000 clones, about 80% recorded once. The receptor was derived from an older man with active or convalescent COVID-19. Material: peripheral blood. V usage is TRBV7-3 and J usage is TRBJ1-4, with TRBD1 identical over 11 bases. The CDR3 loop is CASSPGQGAGEKLFF. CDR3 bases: TGTGCCAGCAGCCCCGGACAGGGGGCGGGAGAAAAACTGTTTTTT.